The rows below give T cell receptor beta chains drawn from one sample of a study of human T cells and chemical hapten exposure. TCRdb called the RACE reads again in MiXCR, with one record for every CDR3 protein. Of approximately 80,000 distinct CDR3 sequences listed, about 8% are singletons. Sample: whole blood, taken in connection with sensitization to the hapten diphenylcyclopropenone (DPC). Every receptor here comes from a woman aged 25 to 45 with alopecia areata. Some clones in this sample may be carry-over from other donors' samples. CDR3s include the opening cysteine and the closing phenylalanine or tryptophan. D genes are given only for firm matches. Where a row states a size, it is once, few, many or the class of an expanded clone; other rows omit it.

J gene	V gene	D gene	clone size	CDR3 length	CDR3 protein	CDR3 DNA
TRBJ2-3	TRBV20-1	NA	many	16	CSATDMERIYTDTQYF	TGCAGTGCTACCGACATGGAGCGAATTTACACAGATACGCAGTATTTT
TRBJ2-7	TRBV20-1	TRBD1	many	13	CSAPGQVLSGQYF	TGCAGTGCCCCGGGACAGGTACTATCCGGGCAGTACTTC
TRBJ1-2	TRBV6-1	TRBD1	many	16	CALNRDRGGRDYGYTF	TGTGCCTTAAACCGGGACAGGGGAGGACGGGACTATGGCTACACCTTC
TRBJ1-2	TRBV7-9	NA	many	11	CASSQVSSYTF	TGTGCCAGCAGCCAGGTCTCCTCCTACACCTTC
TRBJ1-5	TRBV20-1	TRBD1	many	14	CSAGGQLSNQPQHF	TGCAGTGCTGGGGGACAGCTTAGCAATCAGCCCCAGCATTTT
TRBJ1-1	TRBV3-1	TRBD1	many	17	CASSQDRGTGVDTEAFF	TGTGCCAGCAGCCAAGATCGGGGGACAGGGGTGGACACTGAAGCTTTCTTT
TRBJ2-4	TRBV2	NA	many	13	CASSEDEATPYYF	TGTGCCAGCAGTGAAGATGAGGCAACCCCCTATTACTTC
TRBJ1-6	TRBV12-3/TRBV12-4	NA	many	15	CASSFYGAGNSPLHF	TGTGCCAGCAGTTTTTACGGGGCAGGGAATTCACCCCTCCACTTT
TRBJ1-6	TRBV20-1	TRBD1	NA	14	CSARAKGAFSPLHF	TGCAGTGCTAGAGCCAAGGGGGCTTTTTCACCCCTCCACTTT
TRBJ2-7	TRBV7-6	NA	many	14	CASSFEGRAYEQYF	TGTGCCAGCAGCTTCGAGGGTAGGGCCTACGAGCAGTACTTC
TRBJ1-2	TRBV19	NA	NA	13	CASSIDGRYGYTF	TGTGCCAGTAGTATAGATGGGAGATATGGCTACACCTTC
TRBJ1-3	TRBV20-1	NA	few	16	CSARPPFAGSGNTIYF	TGCAGTGCTAGGCCCCCTTTTGCAGGCTCTGGAAACACCATATATTTT
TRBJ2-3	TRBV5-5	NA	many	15	CAASGQPLGADTQYF	TGTGCCGCAAGTGGTCAGCCCCTGGGGGCAGATACGCAGTATTTT
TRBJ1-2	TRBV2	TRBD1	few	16	CASSAIPGQGNSGYTF	TGTGCCAGCAGCGCAATACCTGGACAGGGCAACTCTGGCTACACCTTC
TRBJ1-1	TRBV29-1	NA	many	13	CSVVYRENTEAFF	TGCAGCGTGGTCTACAGGGAAAACACTGAAGCTTTCTTT
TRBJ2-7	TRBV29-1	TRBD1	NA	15	CSVDAGQAHSYEQYF	TGCAGCGTTGATGCTGGACAGGCCCACTCCTACGAGCAGTACTTC
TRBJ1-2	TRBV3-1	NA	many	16	CASSRTAPNLYYGYTF	TGTGCCAGCAGCCGGACCGCTCCTAACCTCTACTATGGCTACACCTTC
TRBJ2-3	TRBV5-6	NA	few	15	CASSSDCSSADTQYF	TGTGCCAGCAGCTCTGACTGTTCGAGCGCAGATACGCAGTATTTT
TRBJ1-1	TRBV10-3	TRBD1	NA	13	CATSGQGDTEAFF	TGTGCCACCTCGGGACAGGGGGACACTGAAGCTTTCTTT
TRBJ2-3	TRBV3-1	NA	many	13	CASSQDNADTQYF	TGTGCCAGCAGCCAAGATAATGCGGATACGCAGTATTTT